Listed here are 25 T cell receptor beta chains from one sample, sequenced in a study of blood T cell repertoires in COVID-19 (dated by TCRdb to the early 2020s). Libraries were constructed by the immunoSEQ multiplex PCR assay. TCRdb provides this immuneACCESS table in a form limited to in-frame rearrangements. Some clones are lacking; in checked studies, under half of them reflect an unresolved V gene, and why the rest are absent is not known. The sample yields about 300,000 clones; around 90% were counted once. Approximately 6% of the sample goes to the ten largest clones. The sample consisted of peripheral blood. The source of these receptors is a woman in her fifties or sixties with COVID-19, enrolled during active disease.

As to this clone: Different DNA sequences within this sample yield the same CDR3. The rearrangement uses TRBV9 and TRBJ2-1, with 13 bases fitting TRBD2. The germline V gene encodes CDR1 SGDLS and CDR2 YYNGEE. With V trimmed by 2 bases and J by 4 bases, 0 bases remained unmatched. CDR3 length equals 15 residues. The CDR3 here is CASSVGLAGYNEQFF. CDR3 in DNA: TGTGCCAGCAGCGTGGGACTAGCGGGGTACAATGAGCAGTTCTTC.

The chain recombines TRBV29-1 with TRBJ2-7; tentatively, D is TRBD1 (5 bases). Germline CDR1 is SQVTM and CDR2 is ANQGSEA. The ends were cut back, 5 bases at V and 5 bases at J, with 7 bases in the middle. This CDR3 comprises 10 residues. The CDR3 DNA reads TGCAGCGTTTCACAGGACGAGCAGTACTTC. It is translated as CSVSQDEQYF.

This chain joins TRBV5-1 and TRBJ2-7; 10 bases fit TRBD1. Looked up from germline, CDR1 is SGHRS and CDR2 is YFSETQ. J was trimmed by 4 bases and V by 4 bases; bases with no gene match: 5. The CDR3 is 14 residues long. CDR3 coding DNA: TGCGCCAGCAGCCTCGGGACAGGGGTATACGAGCAGTACTTC. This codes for CASSLGTGVYEQYF.

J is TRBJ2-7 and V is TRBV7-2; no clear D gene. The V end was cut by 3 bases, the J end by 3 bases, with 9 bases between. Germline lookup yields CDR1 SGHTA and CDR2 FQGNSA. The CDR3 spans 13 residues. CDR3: CASSFGANYEQYF. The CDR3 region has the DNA TGTGCCAGCAGCTTCGGAGCGAACTACGAGCAGTACTTC. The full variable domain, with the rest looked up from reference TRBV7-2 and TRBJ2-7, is GAGVSQSPSNKVTEKGKDVELRCDPISGHTALYWYRQSLGQGLEFLIYFQGNSAPDKSGLPSDRFSAERTGGSVSTLTIQRTQQEDSAVYLCASSFGANYEQYFGPGTRLTVT.

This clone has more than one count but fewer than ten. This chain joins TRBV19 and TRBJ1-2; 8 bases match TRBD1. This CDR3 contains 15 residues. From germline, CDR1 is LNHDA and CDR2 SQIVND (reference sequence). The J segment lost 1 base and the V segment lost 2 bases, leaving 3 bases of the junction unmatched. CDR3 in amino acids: CASSIIGQGNYGYTF. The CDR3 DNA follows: TGTGCCAGTAGTATAATTGGACAGGGTAACTATGGCTACACCTTC.

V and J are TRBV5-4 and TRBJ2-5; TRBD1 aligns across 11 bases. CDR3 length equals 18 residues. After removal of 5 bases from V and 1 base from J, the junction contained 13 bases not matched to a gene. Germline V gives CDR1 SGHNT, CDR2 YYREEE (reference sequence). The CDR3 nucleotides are TGTGCCAGCAGGCCCCGGGACAGGGGGTCGCGGGGCCAAGAGACCCAGTACTTC. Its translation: CASRPRDRGSRGQETQYF.

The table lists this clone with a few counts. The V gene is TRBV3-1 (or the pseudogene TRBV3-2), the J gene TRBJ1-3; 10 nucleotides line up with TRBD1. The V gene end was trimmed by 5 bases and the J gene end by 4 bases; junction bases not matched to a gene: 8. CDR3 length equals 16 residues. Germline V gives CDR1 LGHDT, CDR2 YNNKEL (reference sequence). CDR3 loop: CASSFRDRGSGNTIYF. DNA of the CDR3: TGTGCCAGCAGCTTCCGGGACAGGGGATCCGGAAACACCATATATTTT.

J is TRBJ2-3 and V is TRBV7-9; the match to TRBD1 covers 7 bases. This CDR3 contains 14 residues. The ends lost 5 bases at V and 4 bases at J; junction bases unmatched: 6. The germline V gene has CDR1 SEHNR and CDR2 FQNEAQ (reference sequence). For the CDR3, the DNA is TGTGCCAGCAGCCACCGACAGGGAGCAGATACGCAGTATTTT. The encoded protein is CASSHRQGADTQYF.

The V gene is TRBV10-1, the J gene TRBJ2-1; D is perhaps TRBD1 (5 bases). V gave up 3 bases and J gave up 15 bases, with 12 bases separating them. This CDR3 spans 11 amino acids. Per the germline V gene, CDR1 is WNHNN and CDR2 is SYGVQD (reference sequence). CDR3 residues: CASSDNRIWFF. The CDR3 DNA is TGCGCCAGCAGTGACAACAGGATATGGTTCTTC.

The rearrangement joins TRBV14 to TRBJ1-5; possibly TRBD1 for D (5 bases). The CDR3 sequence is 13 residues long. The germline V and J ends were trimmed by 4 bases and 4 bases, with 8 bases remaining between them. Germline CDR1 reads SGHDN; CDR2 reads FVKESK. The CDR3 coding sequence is TGTGCCAGCAGCCCAGGGATTAATCAGCCCCAGCATTTT. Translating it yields CASSPGINQPQHF.

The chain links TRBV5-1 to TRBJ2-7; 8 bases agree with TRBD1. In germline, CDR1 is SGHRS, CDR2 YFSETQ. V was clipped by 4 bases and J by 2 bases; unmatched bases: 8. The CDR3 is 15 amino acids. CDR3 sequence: CASSPTGQGAYEQYF. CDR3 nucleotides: TGCGCCAGCAGCCCGACCGGACAGGGAGCCTACGAGCAGTACTTC. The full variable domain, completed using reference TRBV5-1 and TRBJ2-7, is KAGVTQTPRYLIKTRGQQVTLSCSPISGHRSVSWYQQTPGQGLQFLFEYFSETQRNKGNFPGRFSGRQFSNSRSEMNVSTLELGDSALYLCASSPTGQGAYEQYFGPGTRLTVT.

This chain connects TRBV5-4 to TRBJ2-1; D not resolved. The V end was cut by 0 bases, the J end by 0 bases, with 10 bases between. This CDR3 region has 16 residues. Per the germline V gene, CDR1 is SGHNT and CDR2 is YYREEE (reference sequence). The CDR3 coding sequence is TGTGCCAGCAGCTTGGCCGGGTCCAGCTCCTACAATGAGCAGTTCTTC. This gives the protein CASSLAGSSSYNEQFF. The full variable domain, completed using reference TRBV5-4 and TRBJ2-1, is ETGVTQSPTHLIKTRGQQVTLRCSSQSGHNTVSWYQQALGQGPQFIFQYYREEENGRGNFPPRFSGLQFPNYSSELNVNALELDDSALYLCASSLAGSSSYNEQFFGPGTRLTVL.

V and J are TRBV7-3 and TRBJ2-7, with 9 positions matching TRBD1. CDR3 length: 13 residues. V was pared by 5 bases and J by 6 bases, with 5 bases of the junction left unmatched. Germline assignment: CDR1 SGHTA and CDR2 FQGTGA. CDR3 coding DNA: TGTGCCAGCAGCAAAGGGACAGGGTTCGAGCAGTACTTC. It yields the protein CASSKGTGFEQYF.

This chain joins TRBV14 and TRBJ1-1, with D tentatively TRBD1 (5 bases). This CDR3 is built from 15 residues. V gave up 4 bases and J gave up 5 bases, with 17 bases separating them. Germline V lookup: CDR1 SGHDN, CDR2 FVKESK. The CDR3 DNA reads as TGTGCCAGCAGCCCTAACATGGGGGGGAGGACTGAAGCTTTCTTT. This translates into CASSPNMGGRTEAFF.

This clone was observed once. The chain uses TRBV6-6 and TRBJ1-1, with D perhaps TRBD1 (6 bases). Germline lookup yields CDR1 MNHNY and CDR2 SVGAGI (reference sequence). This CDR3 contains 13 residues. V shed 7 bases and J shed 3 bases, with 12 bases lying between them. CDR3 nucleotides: TGTGCCAGCATACACAGGGTGGACACTGAAGCTTTCTTT. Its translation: CASIHRVDTEAFF.

The CDR3 nucleotides are TGCGCCAGCAGCCAAACCCTGGGGAGTGTTGTCAATGAGCAGTTCTTC. Protein product: CASSQTLGSVVNEQFF. This chain uses TRBV4-1 with TRBJ2-1, with D possibly matching TRBD2 (5 bases). The germline V gene encodes CDR1 MGHRA and CDR2 YSYEKL. Between the trimmed V and J ends, which lost 2 bases and 6 bases, there was a span of 17 bases. The CDR3 contains 16 residues.

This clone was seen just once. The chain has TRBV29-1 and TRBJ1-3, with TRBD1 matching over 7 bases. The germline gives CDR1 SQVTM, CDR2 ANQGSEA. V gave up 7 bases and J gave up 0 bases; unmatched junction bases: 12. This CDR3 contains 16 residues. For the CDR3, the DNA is TGCAGCGCTACCATAGGGGGCGGCCGCTCTGGAAACACCATATATTTT. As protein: CSATIGGGRSGNTIYF.

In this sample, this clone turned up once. This CDR3 is CASSVGGVMPDTQYF. In DNA form, the CDR3 reads TGTGCCAGCAGCGTAGGGGGGGTAATGCCAGATACGCAGTATTTT. The V call is TRBV9, the J call TRBJ2-3; D possibly corresponds to TRBD2 (6 bases). Between the trimmed V and J ends, which lost 0 bases and 4 bases, there was a span of 12 bases. This CDR3 region has 15 residues. Germline V lookup: CDR1 SGDLS, CDR2 YYNGEE.

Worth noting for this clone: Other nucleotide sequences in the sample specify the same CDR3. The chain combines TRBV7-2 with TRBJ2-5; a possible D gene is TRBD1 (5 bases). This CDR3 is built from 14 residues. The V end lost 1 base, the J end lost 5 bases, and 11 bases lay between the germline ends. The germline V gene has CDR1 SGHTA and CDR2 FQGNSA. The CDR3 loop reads CASSLGQGFETQYF. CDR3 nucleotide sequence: TGTGCCAGCAGCTTAGGGCAGGGTTTTGAGACCCAGTACTTC.

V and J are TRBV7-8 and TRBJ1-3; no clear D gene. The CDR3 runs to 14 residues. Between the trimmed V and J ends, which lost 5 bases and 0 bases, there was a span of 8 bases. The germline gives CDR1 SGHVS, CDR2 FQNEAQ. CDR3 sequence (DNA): TGTGCCAGCAGCGTACAGAGCTCTGGAAACACCATATATTTT. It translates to CASSVQSSGNTIYF.

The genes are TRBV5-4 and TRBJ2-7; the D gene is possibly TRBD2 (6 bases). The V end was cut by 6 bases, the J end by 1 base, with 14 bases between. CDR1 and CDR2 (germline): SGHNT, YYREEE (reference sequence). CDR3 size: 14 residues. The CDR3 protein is CASKNWGVSYEQYF. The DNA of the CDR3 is TGTGCCAGCAAGAATTGGGGGGTTTCCTACGAGCAGTACTTC. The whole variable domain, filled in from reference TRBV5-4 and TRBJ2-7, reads ETGVTQSPTHLIKTRGQQVTLRCSSQSGHNTVSWYQQALGQGPQFIFQYYREEENGRGNFPPRFSGLQFPNYSSELNVNALELDDSALYLCASKNWGVSYEQYFGPGTRLTVT.

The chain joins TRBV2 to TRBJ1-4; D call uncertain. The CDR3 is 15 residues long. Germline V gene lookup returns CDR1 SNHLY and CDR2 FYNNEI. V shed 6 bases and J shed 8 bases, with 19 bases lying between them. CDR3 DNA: TGTGCCAGCAGCTCTACTGTCGAGTCCCGGGAAAAACTGTTTTTT. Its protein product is CASSSTVESREKLFF.

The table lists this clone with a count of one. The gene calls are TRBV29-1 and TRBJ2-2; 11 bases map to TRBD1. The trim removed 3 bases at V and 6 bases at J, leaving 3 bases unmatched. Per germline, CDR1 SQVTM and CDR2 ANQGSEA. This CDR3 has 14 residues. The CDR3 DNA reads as TGCAGCGTTGATCCGGGACAGGGGGCCGGGGAGCTGTTTTTT. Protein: CSVDPGQGAGELFF.

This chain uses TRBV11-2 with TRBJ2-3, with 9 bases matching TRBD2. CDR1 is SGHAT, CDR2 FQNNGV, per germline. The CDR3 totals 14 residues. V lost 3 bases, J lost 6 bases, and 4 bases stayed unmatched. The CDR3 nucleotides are TGTGCCAGCAGCTTGAGGAGCGGGAGGGATACGCAGTATTTT. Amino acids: CASSLRSGRDTQYF. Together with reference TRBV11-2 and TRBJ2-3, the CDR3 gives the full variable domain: EAGVAQSPRYKIIEKRQSVAFWCNPISGHATLYWYQQILGQGPKLLIQFQNNGVVDDSQLPKDRFSAERLKGVDSTLKIQPAKLEDSAVYLCASSLRSGRDTQYFGPGTRLTVL.

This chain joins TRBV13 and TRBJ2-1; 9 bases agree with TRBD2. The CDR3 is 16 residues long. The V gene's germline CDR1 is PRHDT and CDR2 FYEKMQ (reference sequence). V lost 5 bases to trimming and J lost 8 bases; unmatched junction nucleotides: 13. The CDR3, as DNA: TGTGCCAGCAGCGAAACCCCGGGACTAGCTACGGATGAGCAGTTCTTC. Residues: CASSETPGLATDEQFF.